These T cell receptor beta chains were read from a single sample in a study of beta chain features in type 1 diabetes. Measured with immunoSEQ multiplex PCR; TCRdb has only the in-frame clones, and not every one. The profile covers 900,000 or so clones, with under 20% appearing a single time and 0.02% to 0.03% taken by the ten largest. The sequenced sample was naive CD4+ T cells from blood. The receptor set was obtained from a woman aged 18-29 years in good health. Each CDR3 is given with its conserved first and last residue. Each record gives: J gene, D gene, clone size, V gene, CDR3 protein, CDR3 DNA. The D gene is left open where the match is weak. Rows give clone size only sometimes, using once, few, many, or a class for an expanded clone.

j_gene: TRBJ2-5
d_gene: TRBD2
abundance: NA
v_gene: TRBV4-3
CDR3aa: CASSQRLWREPGETQYF
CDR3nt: TGCGCCAGCAGCCAACGCCTTTGGCGGGAGCCCGGGGAGACCCAGTACTTC

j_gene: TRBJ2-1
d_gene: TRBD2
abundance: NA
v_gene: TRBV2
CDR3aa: CASSWGRTSLNEQFF
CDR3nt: TGTGCCAGCAGTTGGGGTAGGACTAGTCTCAATGAGCAGTTCTTC

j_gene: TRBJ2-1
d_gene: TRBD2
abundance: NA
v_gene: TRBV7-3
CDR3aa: CASSIPGTSGEQFF
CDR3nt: TGTGCCAGCAGCATTCCCGGGACTAGCGGTGAGCAGTTCTTC

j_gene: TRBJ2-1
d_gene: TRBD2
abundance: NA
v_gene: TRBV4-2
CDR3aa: CASSQPTLAGGYNEQFF
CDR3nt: TGTGCCAGCAGCCAACCGACACTAGCGGGAGGATACAATGAGCAGTTCTTC

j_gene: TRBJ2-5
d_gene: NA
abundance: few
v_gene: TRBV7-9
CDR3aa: CASSFYPRETQYF
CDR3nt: TGTGCCAGCAGCTTTTATCCTCGGGAGACCCAGTACTTC

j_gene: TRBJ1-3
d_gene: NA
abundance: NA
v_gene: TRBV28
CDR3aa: CASSSGPTSGNTIYF
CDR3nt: TGTGCCAGCAGTTCGGGACCGACCTCTGGAAACACCATATATTTT

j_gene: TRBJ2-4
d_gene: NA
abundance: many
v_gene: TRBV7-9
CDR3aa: CASSPDHLDIQYF
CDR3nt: TGTGCCAGCAGCCCCGACCACCTGGACATTCAGTACTTC

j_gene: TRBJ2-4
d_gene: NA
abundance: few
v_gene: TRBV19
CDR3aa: CASSDRAHGGLAKNIQYF
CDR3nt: TGTGCCAGTAGTGACCGCGCTCATGGTGGGTTAGCCAAAAACATTCAGTACTTC

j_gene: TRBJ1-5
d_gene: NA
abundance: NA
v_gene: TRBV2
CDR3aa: CASSELDPRAQHF
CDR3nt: TGTGCCAGCAGTGAGTTGGACCCAAGGGCCCAGCATTTT

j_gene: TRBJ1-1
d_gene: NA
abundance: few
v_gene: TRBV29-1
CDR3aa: CSVVGWDENLRATEAFF
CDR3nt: TGCAGCGTTGTAGGCTGGGACGAGAATTTACGAGCCACTGAAGCTTTCTTT

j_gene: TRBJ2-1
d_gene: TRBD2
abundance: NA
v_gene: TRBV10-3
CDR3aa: CAISDRLAGANEQFF
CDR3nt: TGTGCCATCAGTGATAGGCTAGCGGGAGCTAATGAGCAGTTCTTC

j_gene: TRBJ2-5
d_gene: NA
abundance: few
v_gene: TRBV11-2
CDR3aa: CASSEGGRFGETQYF
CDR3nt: TGTGCCAGCAGCGAGGGGGGCCGCTTCGGGGAGACCCAGTACTTC

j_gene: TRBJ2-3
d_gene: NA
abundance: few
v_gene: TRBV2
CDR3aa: CASKIQITDTQYF
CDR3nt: TGTGCCAGCAAGATCCAGATCACAGATACGCAGTATTTT

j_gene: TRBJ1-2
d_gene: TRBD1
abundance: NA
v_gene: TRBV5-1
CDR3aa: CASSTGGVYGYTF
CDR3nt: TGCGCCAGCAGTACAGGGGGCGTCTATGGCTACACCTTC

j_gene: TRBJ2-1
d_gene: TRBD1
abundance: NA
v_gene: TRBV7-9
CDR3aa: CASSLLGPVRDSSYNEQFF
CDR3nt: TGTGCCAGCAGCTTATTAGGACCCGTCCGGGACAGCTCCTACAATGAGCAGTTCTTC

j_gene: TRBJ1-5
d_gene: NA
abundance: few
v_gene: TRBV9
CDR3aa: CASSARGSNQPQHF
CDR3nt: TGTGCCAGCAGCGCACGAGGGAGCAATCAGCCCCAGCATTTT

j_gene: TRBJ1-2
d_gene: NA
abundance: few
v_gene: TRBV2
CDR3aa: CASSNLNYGYTF
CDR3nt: TGTGCCAGCAGCAACCTGAACTATGGCTACACCTTC

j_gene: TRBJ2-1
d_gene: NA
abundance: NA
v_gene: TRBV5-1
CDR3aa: CASSLLASGSYNEQFF
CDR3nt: TGCGCCAGCAGCTTGTTGGCCAGCGGCTCCTACAATGAGCAGTTCTTC

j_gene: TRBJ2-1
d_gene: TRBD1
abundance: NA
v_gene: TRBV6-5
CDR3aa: CASSKGDRAPHEQFF
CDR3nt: TGTGCCAGCAGCAAAGGGGACAGGGCCCCCCATGAGCAGTTCTTC

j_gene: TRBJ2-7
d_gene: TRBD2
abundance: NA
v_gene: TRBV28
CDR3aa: CASSPGGRGYEQYF
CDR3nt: TGTGCCAGCAGTCCGGGAGGGAGAGGATACGAGCAGTACTTC

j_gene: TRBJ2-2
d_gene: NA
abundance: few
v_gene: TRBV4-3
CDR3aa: CASSQNTGNTGKLFF
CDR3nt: TGCGCCAGCAGCCAAAACACAGGGAACACCGGGAAGCTGTTTTTT

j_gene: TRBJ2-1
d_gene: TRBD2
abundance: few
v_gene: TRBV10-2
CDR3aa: CASSGVSGTSGRAHYNEQFF
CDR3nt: TGCGCCAGCAGTGGGGTGTCCGGGACTAGCGGGAGGGCCCACTACAATGAGCAGTTCTTC